This T cell receptor (beta chain) was documented in a study of T-cell reconstitution after alpha-beta-depleted transplantation in children (dated by TCRdb to the mid-2010s). For context, the study as a whole: The study quantitatively tracked T-cell immune reconstitution after TCRalphabeta/CD19-depleted allogeneic hematopoietic cell transplantation in children using TCR repertoire profiling.

The table lists this clonotype with a few counts. There is no known antigen for this receptor. Base-call qualities are not available, and no considerably larger clone is one nucleotide away. Library creation used PCR. The data were produced on an Illumina HiSeq 2500. TCR libraries were prepared with molecular barcoding, using unique molecular identifiers to normalize TCRbeta repertoire quantification. TCRdb took the public reads, trimmed them with fastp at Q25, ran MiXCR for clone calling and kept in-frame beta chains. CDR3 protein duplicates are merged, each entry listing the most common genes and DNA. This sample gives approximately 510,000 distinct CDR3 sequences in total; around 16% of them show up just once. The ten most abundant clones make up 3.3% of the sample. As encoded in the germline V gene, CDR1 is SNHLY while CDR2 is FYNNEI. Relative to germline, V is 0 bases shorter and J is 0 bases shorter, with 3 bases between their ends. The CDR3 has 14 amino acids, counting the end cysteine and phenylalanine. Only the CDR3 part of the read is kept: 42 bases, read in frame from the first base.

This receptor was identified in a human donor who donated a stem cell graft to a child with acute lymphoblastic leukemia. The chain couples TRBV2 to TRBJ2-1, with the D gene uncertain. This specimen was PBMCs from the stem cell graft donor, taken from the stem cell graft. The CDR3 sequence is CASSEAGSYNEQFF. The nucleotide sequence reads as follows: TGTGCCAGCAGTGAAGCGGGCTCCTACAATGAGCAGTTCTTC.